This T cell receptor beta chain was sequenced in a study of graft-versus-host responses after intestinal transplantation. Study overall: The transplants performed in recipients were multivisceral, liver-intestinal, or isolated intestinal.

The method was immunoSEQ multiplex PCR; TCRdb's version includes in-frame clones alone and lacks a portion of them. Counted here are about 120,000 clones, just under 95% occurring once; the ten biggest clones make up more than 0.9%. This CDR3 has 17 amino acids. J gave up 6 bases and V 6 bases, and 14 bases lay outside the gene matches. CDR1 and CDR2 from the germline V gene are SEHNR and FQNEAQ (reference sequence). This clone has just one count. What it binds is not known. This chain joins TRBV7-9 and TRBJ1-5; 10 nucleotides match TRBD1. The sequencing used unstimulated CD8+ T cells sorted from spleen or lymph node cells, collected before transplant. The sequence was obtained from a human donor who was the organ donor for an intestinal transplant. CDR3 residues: CASRFSYRDRGVQPQHF. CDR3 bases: TGTGCCAGCAGGTTCTCTTACCGGGACAGGGGTGTTCAGCCCCAGCATTTT.